This TCR beta chain originates from a study of T cell changes during pregnancy in multiple sclerosis. This CDR3 comprises 14 residues. Trimming removed 2 bases from V and 9 bases from J; junction bases left unmatched: 7. The germline V gene has CDR1 LNHDA and CDR2 SQIVND (reference sequence). Data came from immunoSEQ multiplex PCR; TCRdb stores just in-frame clones and leaves some out. The top ten hold 0.35% of the sample, which has 30,000 to 50,000 clones, around 93% seen once. The sequences come from CD4+ T cells from peripheral blood mononuclear cells, collected after pregnancy. This rearrangement joins TRBV19 to TRBJ2-1; 7 bases match TRBD1. The TCR sequence derives from a female donor with multiple sclerosis, enrolled in a pregnancy study. The CDR3 is CASSITGVSGEQFF. The CDR3 DNA reads as TGTGCCAGTAGTATAACAGGGGTAAGCGGTGAGCAGTTCTTC.